This entry concerns a single T cell receptor beta chain. The antigen it recognizes is unknown. No base quality information exists; no much larger clone differs at one position. The record originates from a study of cytomegalovirus exposure and HLA in healthy donors (TCRdb year 2017). As for the study more broadly: An earlier analysis of approximately 550 of the donors reported more than 250 Gb of sequence data and more than 90 million unique TCR beta sequences from about 179 million T cells. The aim of the study was to test whether cataloging public T cell receptors could identify signatures of past pathogen exposure. On average, roughly 240,000 unique TCR beta nucleotide sequences were sequenced per donor among 350 to 400 genotyped donors of the cohort, with 15% to 20% of those sequences being non-productive. Rather than drawing on any new phenotypic data, the later analysis identified candidate immune exposures from TCR beta sequences and the way those sequences occurred across donors. A later analysis re-analyzed previously published TCR beta repertoires from roughly 600 donors and added high-resolution HLA genotyping to study TCR occurrence patterns. Every repertoire in the discovery cohort had been generated on one and the same sequencing platform. An earlier analysis of 587 of the donors applied high-throughput TCR beta sequencing to assess whether each TCR beta V gene segment acted as functional or pseudogenic. An early release covering 550 to 700 HLA-typed donors comprised about 300 gigabases of sequencing data and tens of millions of unique TCR sequences. Of the 398 genotyped donors, 75% to 85% were placed in the genetic ancestry cluster associated with self-reported Caucasian donors. To predict cytomegalovirus infection status, the study combined high-throughput TCR immunosequencing, statistical association of individual TCRs with disease status, and machine learning. A later genetic analysis took genome-wide SNP genotypes for about three fifths of the roughly 700 donors and used that subset as a discovery cohort. A separate validation cohort of some 130 different subjects was used in addition to the roughly 640-subject first cohort. Using immunosequencing, the study profiled T cell repertoires from approximately 700 subjects and related those repertoires to cytomegalovirus serostatus. Alongside the repertoire data, information on donor age, sex, ethnicity and CMV serostatus was compiled. Typing coverage differed by locus: A, B, C, DRB1 and DQB1 were typed in roughly 629-630 donors, DQA1 in about 560, DPA1 in 606, and DPB1 in 472. Several DR-DQ haplotypes were treated as single units for association and clustering because of strong linkage in the cohort. Both class I and class II loci were covered by HLA typing, at four-digit resolution.

Summary of the overall study and its limitations: In a later analysis, the rate of TCR association differed among HLA loci, with DRB1 alleles having the most associated TCRs and HLA-C alleles having the fewest. An earlier analysis of approximately 530 of the donors showed that most TCR beta V segments appeared in productive rearrangements either about 90% or about 30% of the time, which broadly matched IMGT annotations. It was suggested by the authors that the approach could potentially be generalized to other disease states and immunological phenotypes. Presence/absence analyses assumed roughly uniform sequencing depth across donors, an assumption that may not hold. A group of highly shared sequence variants was considered likely to be a technical artifact of the sequencing pipeline. Some IMGT-functional V segments, including TRBV6-2 and TRBV6-3, could not be distinguished by the 87-base-pair reads and were therefore excluded. In a later analysis, HLA-associated TCR beta chains showed more clonal expansion and lower generation probabilities than non-associated chains that were equally common. In a later analysis, most CMV-associated TCR beta chains were found to appear HLA-restricted, with HLA associations seemingly driven largely by CMV exposure. Correlated functional status among segregating V segments might reflect linkage disequilibrium, but an unknown experimental factor could not be ruled out. In a later analysis, over 15,000 TCR beta sequences were associated with specific HLA alleles at a false discovery rate of 0.05. Immune exposure information for the cohort was limited to CMV serostatus. Because some donors lacked HLA typing at each locus, the association tests relied only on the typed subset. A further reported finding was that TCR beta sequences accurately predicted the HLA-A and HLA-B alleles for most subjects in the first cohort. When HLA alleles, especially DR and DQ, strongly co-occurred, TCR associations were difficult to assign to individual alleles. A later analysis reported that several top co-occurrence clusters appeared linked to parvovirus B19, influenza, CMV and Epstein-Barr virus. A later genetic analysis associated a missense DCLRE1C variant with V-gene and J-gene trimming of TCR beta chains, and an independent cohort replicated the association. The earlier analysis of nearly 600 of the donors excluded seventeen rarely observed V segments, including chromosome 9 orphons, because counts were too low. While some public TCRs were present in many individuals, most TCR sequences turned up only very rarely across donors. Compared with the roughly 700-donor mean, donors in an Asian-associated ancestry cluster had fewer N-insertions in productive TCRs, according to a later genetic analysis. This cohort had only TCR beta chains sequenced, and the lack of alpha or paired-chain data limited which features could be detected. A total of 150 or so TCR beta chains were listed by the study as associated with cytomegalovirus. A few of the identified cytomegalovirus-associated TCR beta chains were confirmed in vitro to be specific for cytomegalovirus antigens. The classifier was reported to diagnose cytomegalovirus status with high specificity and sensitivity in both the original and validation cohorts.

V and J lose 3 bases and 5 bases, and a span of 8 bases separates them. The germline V gene gives CDR1 as SQVTM and CDR2 as ANQGSEA. The CDR3 numbers 11 residues from cysteine through phenylalanine. Only the CDR3 DNA stays, 33 bases, in frame from base 1. The cohort consisted of hundreds of healthy bone marrow donors. Cohort members were all nominally healthy when sampled, although unrecorded immune exposures were likely present. The donor tested CMV seropositive, placing the donor among the 289 seropositive members of the cohort. Every donor gave a peripheral blood sample, and the peripheral blood mononuclear cells from that sample were used for TCR beta sequencing. The Qiagen DNeasy Blood Extraction Kit was used to extract genomic DNA from the blood cell samples. The library relied on the immunoSEQ multiplex PCR assay. The multiplex PCR relied on a mix of 60 forward primers for TCR Vbeta segments and 13 reverse primers for TCR Jbeta segments. The CDR3 region of rearranged TCR beta genes was amplified from genomic DNA by a multiplex PCR assay. The Illumina HiSeq System was used to sequence the amplified TCR beta libraries as 87-base-pair reads. As for the original processing: In a later analysis, approximately 74 million unique TCR beta chains were counted across the approximately 670 repertoires, and about 9.9 million of these chains were shared by at least two donors. Raw reads were error-corrected and collapsed into unique sequences by a nearest-neighbor algorithm in which closely related sequences were merged to remove PCR and sequencing errors. To assign V, D and J gene segments, CDR3 sequences were aligned to IMGT reference sequences. For a sequence to be retained, a match of at least six nucleotides to both a V gene segment and a J gene segment was required. A rearrangement counted as productive if the CDR3 had no stop codons and remained in frame with V and J, and every other rearrangement counted as non-productive. CDR3 was defined according to IMGT convention as the region running from the second conserved V-encoded cysteine to the conserved J-encoded phenylalanine. Sequences without an unambiguous match to a single V gene segment were excluded from the earlier analysis of several hundred of the donors. In an earlier analysis of several hundred of the donors, V segments were called functional above 56.7% productive rearrangements and were called segregating when the between-donor standard deviation exceeded 5%. To diagnose cytomegalovirus status from the catalog of TCR beta chain sequences, a statistical classification framework was built. A later analysis assigned V and J genes by comparing TCR nucleotide sequences with IMGT/GENE-DB human TR gene sequences. The TCRdist pipeline was used in a later analysis to assign CDR3 sequences and most-parsimonious VDJ recombination scenarios. In a later analysis, every TCR beta chain was defined by the combination of its CDR3 amino acid sequence and its V-gene family, and reads without a unique V-gene family were dropped. To address suspected cross-contamination and a sequencing artifact, a later analysis removed over 500 highly shared, low-generation-probability nucleotide sequences. For each public chain, a later analysis derived a clonal expansion index from normalized ranks of inferred template counts within each repertoire. A later analysis computed generation probabilities with a VDJ recombination model fitted to out-of-frame rearrangements, and checked the results against IGoR. In a later analysis, TCR-TCR, TCR-HLA and TCR-CMV co-occurrence was scored with hypergeometric tests, and a repertoire-size bias correction was applied to TCR pairs. In a later analysis, false discovery rates were estimated by permuting HLA or CMV assignments 20 times. In a later analysis, co-occurring TCRs were grouped using DBSCAN, and TCRdist sequence similarity was added for clustering within HLA-allele-positive subsets. Repertoires with fewer than 30,000 or more than 120,000 public chains, plus five repertoires with anomalous nucleotide sharing, were excluded from co-occurrence clustering. Imported from immuneACCESS, the table was reduced by TCRdb to in-frame sequences with V and J called. These copies leave out some clones; in studies compared against another copy, an unresolved V gene accounts for under half, and the cause of the remainder is not known. That table is the source of V, J and clone size, and D and trimming were worked out from the DNA. For this sample the table gives 150,000 to 200,000 clones, of which about 79% were detected only once. The ten biggest clones cover just under 1% of the sample.

The sequencing input was PBMCs. The chain was built from TRBV29-1 and TRBJ2-7, with the D gene not confidently named. The TCR originated in a woman in her 50s in good health and CMV-seropositive. At the DNA level, the sequence is TGCAGCGTTGATATGTACAACGAGCAGTACTTC. Its translation reads: CSVDMYNEQYF.